The 27 T cell receptor beta chains reported below all come from one sample, sequenced in a study of CD8+ T cells in alopecia areata. RNA was extracted and reverse transcribed into cDNA as the sequencing template. The protocol was immunoSEQ multiplex PCR, while the TCRdb copy is restricted to in-frame clones and leaves out a portion. The sample has some 170,000 clones; approximately 59% are singletons. As to treatment: oral pan-JAK inhibitor, 5-10 mg twice daily. This sample comprised CD4+ T cells sorted from blood, obtained at approximately week 60, from a patient treated with tofacitinib. These receptors originate from a human donor with alopecia areata.

The chain links TRBV15 to TRBJ1-6; D may be TRBD1 (6 bases). The germline V gene has CDR1 LNHNV and CDR2 YYDKDF (reference sequence). The CDR3 runs 18 residues. Between the trimmed V and J ends, which lost 2 bases and 7 bases, there was a span of 21 bases. In nucleotides, the CDR3 is TGTGCCACCAGCAGAAAACCAAGTTGGACAGAAGGGAATTCACCCCTCCACTTT. Its translation is CATSRKPSWTEGNSPLHF.

The chain carries TRBV2 and TRBJ1-5, with a weak D call TRBD1 (5 bases). Germline values: CDR1 SNHLY, CDR2 FYNNEI. The CDR3 consists of 15 residues. The V and J ends lost 3 bases and 0 bases respectively, with 9 bases between them. The CDR3 sequence is CASSDLRGSNQPQHF. The CDR3 coding sequence is TGTGCCAGCAGTGACCTTAGGGGTAGCAATCAGCCCCAGCATTTT.

V is TRBV4-1 and J is TRBJ2-3; a weak D match, TRBD2 (5 bases). This CDR3 spans 16 amino acids. V gave up 8 bases and J gave up 4 bases, with 22 bases separating them. Looked up from germline, CDR1 is MGHRA and CDR2 is YSYEKL. DNA of the CDR3: TGCGCCAGCGCCTGGGGTGGCGGGCTTCCGCCAGATACGCAGTATTTT. Its translation is CASAWGGGLPPDTQYF.

V usage is TRBV5-4 and J usage is TRBJ1-2; D remains unclear. V was pared by 1 base and J by 8 bases, with 15 bases between. This CDR3 comprises 14 residues. Germline V gene data show CDR1 as SGHNT and CDR2 as YYREEE (reference sequence). The CDR3 sequence: CASSLRETGNGYTF. The CDR3 DNA is TGTGCCAGCAGCTTGAGAGAGACTGGGAACGGCTACACCTTC. The variable domain in full, completed from reference TRBV5-4 and TRBJ1-2, reads ETGVTQSPTHLIKTRGQQVTLRCSSQSGHNTVSWYQQALGQGPQFIFQYYREEENGRGNFPPRFSGLQFPNYSSELNVNALELDDSALYLCASSLRETGNGYTFGSGTRLTVV.

This clone showed up just a few times. V gene TRBV2 combines with J gene TRBJ1-4; D gene ambiguous. This CDR3 has 13 residues. In germline, CDR1 is SNHLY, CDR2 FYNNEI. Trimming removed 7 bases at V and 7 bases at J, with 13 bases between. The CDR3 sequence: CASILGYGEKLFF. CDR3 nucleotides: TGTGCCAGCATCTTAGGTTACGGTGAAAAACTGTTTTTT.

This clone was counted only a few times. The chain has TRBV29-1 and TRBJ2-5; 10 nucleotides agree with TRBD1. The CDR3 is 14 amino acids. Trimming cost V 1 base and J 7 bases; bases outside gene matches: 6. Germline V lookup: CDR1 SQVTM, CDR2 ANQGSEA. The CDR3, as DNA: TGCAGCGTTGAAGGACAGGGGGCAAGGGCGACCCAGTACTTC. It is translated as CSVEGQGARATQYF.

The DNA for the CDR3 is TGTGCCTGGAGTGGTACAGGTCATGGCTACACCTTC. Its translation is CAWSGTGHGYTF. V usage is TRBV30 and J usage is TRBJ1-2, with a tentative D call TRBD1 (5 bases). CDR1 GTSNPN and CDR2 SVGIG come from the germline V gene (reference sequence). V lost 1 base, J lost 6 bases, and 9 bases lay in between. This CDR3 has 12 residues.

This clone has only a few counts. The chain combines TRBV7-3 with TRBJ1-2; D gene unclear. Per the germline V gene, CDR1 is SGHTA and CDR2 is FQGTGA. The CDR3 is 14 amino acids. V was shortened by 4 bases and J by 5 bases, with 14 bases between the two germline ends. The CDR3 DNA reads as TGTGCCAGCAGCTCAGACGGACGAGGTTATGGCTACACCTTC. Translation: CASSSDGRGYGYTF.

The CDR3 bases are TGCAGCGCCTCACAGGGCCCCTCTGGAAACACCATATATTTT. This codes for CSASQGPSGNTIYF. V gene TRBV29-1 combines with J gene TRBJ1-3; maybe TRBD1 (6 bases). V lost 7 bases and J 0 bases, leaving 13 bases between the germline ends. Germline V gene sequence: CDR1 SQVTM, CDR2 ANQGSEA. The CDR3 totals 14 residues.

The rearrangement joins TRBV2 to TRBJ1-1; D call uncertain. CDR3 size: 11 residues. V gave up 5 bases and J gave up 8 bases, with 9 bases separating them. The V gene's germline CDR1 is SNHLY and CDR2 FYNNEI. As DNA, the CDR3 is TGTGCCAGCAGTTCGACGGGGGAAGCTTTCTTT. Its protein is CASSSTGEAFF.

In this sample, this clone turned up a few times. This chain uses TRBV15 with TRBJ1-4; D call uncertain. V lost 8 bases to trimming and J lost 6 bases, with 10 bases between them. CDR1 is LNHNV and CDR2 is YYDKDF in the germline V gene (reference sequence). This CDR3 contains 12 residues. The CDR3 protein is CATQKPDEKLFF. In DNA, the CDR3 is TGTGCCACCCAGAAGCCTGATGAAAAACTGTTTTTT.

The J gene is TRBJ2-5, the V gene TRBV4-2; no firm D call. V was pared by 3 bases and J by 4 bases, with 3 bases between. Germline CDR1 LGHNA, CDR2 YNFKEQ. The CDR3 is 11 residues long. CDR3 residues: CASSHAETQYF. The CDR3 coding sequence is TGTGCCAGCAGCCACGCAGAGACCCAGTACTTC.

V is TRBV20-1 and J is TRBJ2-7; D gene unclear. Germline CDR1 and CDR2: DFQATT and SNEGSKA (reference sequence). The CDR3 runs to 11 residues. V dropped 3 bases and J dropped 5 bases, with 8 bases sitting between them. CDR3 DNA sequence: TGCAGTGCTAGCGGGCAACACGAGCAGTACTTC. Protein product: CSASGQHEQYF.

This rearrangement joins TRBV29-1 to TRBJ2-1; no definite D call. Deletions cut 4 bases from V and 8 bases from J, with 15 bases between. The V gene's germline CDR1 is SQVTM and CDR2 ANQGSEA. The CDR3 has 13 residues. CDR3: CSVAGFNSDEQFF. The DNA for the CDR3 is TGCAGCGTTGCTGGCTTTAACAGCGATGAGCAGTTCTTC.

This clone was detected a few times. The rearrangement uses TRBV5-1 and TRBJ1-2, with D possibly TRBD1 on 5 matching bases. CDR1 and CDR2 (germline): SGHRS, YFSETQ. Between the trimmed V and J ends, which lost 0 bases and 4 bases, there was a span of 13 bases. CDR3 length: 15 amino acids. The CDR3 nucleotides are TGCGCCAGCAGCTTGGACACCGGGGCCGGCTATGGCTACACCTTC. Its protein is CASSLDTGAGYGYTF.

This clone occurred a few times. The chain combines TRBV2 with TRBJ2-7; D possibly corresponds to TRBD1 (5 bases). This CDR3 is built from 11 residues. The germline gives CDR1 SNHLY, CDR2 FYNNEI. V dropped 8 bases and J dropped 5 bases, with 10 bases sitting between them. CDR3 DNA sequence: TGTGCCAGCCGATCCAGGGACGAGCAGTACTTC. Translation gives CASRSRDEQYF.

The chain combines TRBV5-1 with TRBJ2-5, with 8 positions matching TRBD1. V shed 3 bases, J shed 5 bases, and the junction held 3 bases outside the gene matches. CDR3 size: 13 residues. From germline, CDR1 is SGHRS and CDR2 YFSETQ. For the CDR3, the DNA is TGCGCCAGCAGCTCAGGGGGCGCTGAGACCCAGTACTTC. Encoded protein: CASSSGGAETQYF. Supplemented by reference TRBV5-1 and TRBJ2-5, the full variable domain reads KAGVTQTPRYLIKTRGQQVTLSCSPISGHRSVSWYQQTPGQGLQFLFEYFSETQRNKGNFPGRFSGRQFSNSRSEMNVSTLELGDSALYLCASSSGGAETQYFGPGTRLLVL.

V gene TRBV7-9 combines with J gene TRBJ2-5; 14 bases map to TRBD2. Trimming at V came to 6 bases and at J to 6 bases, leaving 6 bases not matched to a gene. Per the germline V gene, CDR1 is SEHNR and CDR2 is FQNEAQ (reference sequence). The CDR3 has 15 amino acids. The CDR3 here is CASRPGTSGGKTQYF. In DNA form, the CDR3 reads TGTGCCAGCAGACCCGGGACTAGCGGGGGAAAGACCCAGTACTTC.

This chain uses TRBV27 with TRBJ2-1; 7 bases agree with TRBD1. Trimming removed 9 bases from V and 15 bases from J; junction bases left unmatched: 8. This CDR3 contains 10 residues. Germline V lookup: CDR1 MNHEY, CDR2 SMNVEV (reference sequence). The DNA for the CDR3 is TGTGCCAGGGGACAGTCCCGTCGGTTCTTC. This translates into CARGQSRRFF.

The J gene is TRBJ2-3, the V gene TRBV10-3, with D maybe TRBD1 (6 bases). The CDR3 is 14 amino acids. Germline V gives CDR1 ENHRY, CDR2 SYGVKD. V lost 6 bases, J lost 2 bases, and 12 bases lay in between. CDR3 nucleotide sequence: TGTGCCATCAGAATGGACAGACTCACAGATACGCAGTATTTT. This encodes CAIRMDRLTDTQYF.

The chain carries TRBV29-1 and TRBJ2-3; no firm D call. The germline V gene has CDR1 SQVTM and CDR2 ANQGSEA. The CDR3 length is 12 residues. V was clipped by 4 bases and J by 13 bases, with 18 bases between them. Written as DNA, the CDR3 is TGCAGCGTTGTTTCCCGGGCCTCGTTTGAGTATTTT. It codes for CSVVSRASFEYF.

This clone was seen only a few times. V is TRBV15 and J is TRBJ2-7; 7 nucleotides match TRBD2. This CDR3 is built from 15 residues. Per germline, CDR1 LNHNV and CDR2 YYDKDF (reference sequence). The junction had 8 bases not matched to a gene; V was cut back by 6 bases and J by 0 bases. CDR3 DNA: TGTGCCACCAGGGCCATGGGGGGGAGCTCCTACGAGCAGTACTTC. Translation: CATRAMGGSSYEQYF. Full variable domain (missing parts from reference TRBV15 and TRBJ2-7): DAMVIQNPRYQVTQFGKPVTLSCSQTLNHNVMYWYQQKSSQAPKLLFHYYDKDFNNEADTPDNFQSRRPNTSFCFLDIRSPGLGDTAMYLCATRAMGGSSYEQYFGPGTRLTVT.

V and J are TRBV27 and TRBJ2-1; D may be TRBD1 or TRBD2 (6 bases each). The V end was cut by 5 bases, the J end by 3 bases, with 17 bases between. CDR3 size: 16 residues. Germline assignment: CDR1 MNHEY and CDR2 SMNVEV (reference sequence). The CDR3 sequence: CASSPLFGGHYNEQFF. CDR3 in DNA: TGTGCCAGCAGTCCCCTCTTCGGGGGACACTACAATGAGCAGTTCTTC.

The V gene is TRBV4-2, the J gene TRBJ1-2; TRBD1 is a possible D gene (5 bases). V was pared by 0 bases and J by 6 bases, with 14 bases between. The CDR3 is 15 amino acids. CDR1 is LGHNA and CDR2 is YNFKEQ in the germline V gene. The CDR3 DNA follows: TGTGCCAGCAGCCAAGAAGGGTGGCAGGGCGATGGCTACACCTTC. Translating it yields CASSQEGWQGDGYTF.

The chain couples TRBV29-1 to TRBJ1-4; a weak D match, TRBD1 (5 bases). The V gene lost 6 bases and the J gene lost 4 bases, with 9 bases spanning the gap. CDR3 length: 12 amino acids. Germline V gives CDR1 SQVTM, CDR2 ANQGSEA. CDR3 residues: CSVGRGNEKLFF. CDR3 bases: TGCAGCGTCGGTAGGGGTAATGAAAAACTGTTTTTT.

The chain combines TRBV2 with TRBJ2-7; D may correspond to TRBD1 or TRBD2 (5 bases each). The CDR3 consists of 13 residues. With 7 bases removed from V and 7 bases from J, the gap between germline ends came to 17 bases. The germline V gene encodes CDR1 SNHLY and CDR2 FYNNEI. The CDR3 coding sequence is TGTGCCAGCACAGGGCTAGCTCGGGGAGAGCAGTACTTC. Translated, it gives CASTGLARGEQYF.

V gene TRBV4-2 combines with J gene TRBJ2-3; D is unclear. Trimming cost V 1 base and J 6 bases, with 2 bases left between them. The CDR3 has 11 amino acids. Per the germline V gene, CDR1 is LGHNA and CDR2 is YNFKEQ. CDR3 sequence (DNA): TGTGCCAGCAGCCAAGCTGATACGCAGTATTTT. Its protein product is CASSQADTQYF.